The 10 T cell receptor beta chains presented below share a single source sample, sequenced in a study of PD-L1 blockade in urothelial cancer. Clones were sequenced by immunoSEQ multiplex PCR, and TCRdb holds only the in-frame ones, with some missing. The sample carries some 120,000 clones, approximately 84% recorded once. Time point reported: pretreatment peripheral blood. The material was PBMCs, obtained around atezolizumab (anti-PD-L1) treatment. The receptor set was obtained from a man aged 45-65 years with urothelial cancer.

This chain links TRBV7-2 with TRBJ1-1, with a weak D call TRBD1 (6 bases). The V gene's germline CDR1 is SGHTA and CDR2 FQGNSA. V gave up 5 bases and J gave up 1 base, with 11 bases separating them. The CDR3 sequence is 14 residues long. The CDR3 nucleotides are TGTGCCAGCAGCCAGGGGCCGGGGAACACTGAAGCTTTCTTT. Protein: CASSQGPGNTEAFF.

This chain connects TRBV18 to TRBJ1-1, with 7 bases matching TRBD1. In germline, CDR1 is KGHSH, CDR2 LQKENI. After removal of 1 base from V and 3 bases from J, the junction contained 8 bases not matched to a gene. This CDR3 is built from 16 residues. CDR3 in DNA: TGTGCCAGCTCACCACAGGTTCAGGGGGGCTACACTGAAGCTTTCTTT. This sequence encodes CASSPQVQGGYTEAFF.

This rearrangement joins TRBV19 to TRBJ1-4; unclear D gene. The V gene's germline CDR1 is LNHDA and CDR2 SQIVND (reference sequence). This CDR3 region has 15 residues. Trimming stripped 5 bases from V and 7 bases from J, with 17 bases between. This chain's CDR3 is CASSLGGGRTEKLFF. The CDR3 region has the DNA TGTGCCAGTAGTCTGGGAGGTGGAAGAACTGAAAAACTGTTTTTT. The full variable domain, completed using reference TRBV19 and TRBJ1-4, is DGGITQSPKYLFRKEGQNVTLSCEQNLNHDAMYWYRQDPGQGLRLIYYSQIVNDFQKGDIAEGYSVSREKKESFPLTVTSAQKNPTAFYLCASSLGGGRTEKLFFGSGTQLSVL.

The genes are TRBV6-1 and TRBJ1-3; D is perhaps TRBD1 (6 bases). The germline V gene has CDR1 MNHNS and CDR2 SASEGT. Between the trimmed V and J ends, which lost 1 base and 3 bases, there was a span of 10 bases. This CDR3 spans 15 amino acids. The CDR3 DNA reads TGTGCCAGCAGTGAAGTACAGGGAATTGGAAACACCATATATTTT. As protein: CASSEVQGIGNTIYF.

This chain joins TRBV15 and TRBJ2-3; 11 nucleotides agree with TRBD2. This CDR3 region has 18 residues. Germline trimming cut 0 bases from V and 5 bases from J; bases unmatched to any gene: 10. Germline values: CDR1 LNHNV, CDR2 YYDKDF (reference sequence). CDR3 DNA: TGTGCCACCAGCAGAGATTTTCCGACTAGCGGGGCTTTAGATACGCAGTATTTT. This sequence encodes CATSRDFPTSGALDTQYF.

With respect to this clone: This specimen includes other DNA sequences encoding the same CDR3. The chain couples TRBV11-2 to TRBJ1-6; D uncertain. Trimming left V 1 base short and J 8 bases short, with 12 bases between. CDR1 SGHAT and CDR2 FQNNGV come from the germline V gene. This CDR3 is 15 amino acids long. CDR3 sequence: CASSLVLLRDSPLHF. CDR3 DNA sequence: TGTGCCAGCAGCTTAGTGCTGCTCCGGGATTCACCCCTCCACTTT.

The rearrangement uses TRBV5-6 and TRBJ2-1; 8 nucleotides agree with TRBD1. V lost 4 bases to trimming and J lost 7 bases; unmatched junction nucleotides: 13. CDR3 length: 16 amino acids. Per the germline V gene, CDR1 is SGHDT and CDR2 is YYEEEE. DNA for the CDR3: TGTGCCAGCAGCCGAACCTCGACAGGGGCGATGAATGAGCAGTTCTTC. Translation: CASSRTSTGAMNEQFF.

V usage is TRBV10-3 and J usage is TRBJ1-6; no firm D call. V lost 2 bases to trimming and J lost 0 bases, with 17 bases between them. The CDR3 spans 19 residues. Looked up from germline, CDR1 is ENHRY and CDR2 is SYGVKD. Written as DNA, the CDR3 is TGTGCCATCAGTGAGGCGGGGATTTACGTGAGCTCCTATAATTCACCCCTCCACTTT. It yields the protein CAISEAGIYVSSYNSPLHF.

This clone was seen a single time. V is TRBV6-5 and J is TRBJ2-7; D unclear. This CDR3 contains 13 residues. The V gene lost 3 bases and the J gene lost 10 bases, with 16 bases spanning the gap. Germline CDR1 is MNHEY and CDR2 is SVGAGI. The CDR3 bases are TGTGCCAGCAGTTATGTGGCTACAGTTCAACAGTACTTC. Its translation: CASSYVATVQQYF.

This chain uses TRBV9 with TRBJ2-1; 8 nucleotides line up with TRBD1. V lost 4 bases, J lost 7 bases, and 10 bases stayed unmatched. The CDR3 contains 15 residues. Per the germline V gene, CDR1 is SGDLS and CDR2 is YYNGEE. CDR3 loop: CASSPSQGAWNEQFF. As DNA, the CDR3 is TGTGCCAGCAGCCCTAGCCAGGGGGCGTGGAATGAGCAGTTCTTC.